Each of the 10 T cell receptor beta chains below was sequenced from the same sample in a study of a mutant IDH1 vaccine in newly diagnosed glioma. Here immunoSEQ multiplex PCR was the method, and the copy in TCRdb shows in-frame clones only, minus some. The table has about 67,000 clones, about 83% seen once; the top ten hold around 4.5%. Time point indicated: baseline, week 1 (first vaccination visit). Treatment defined: pre-vaccination baseline after standard-of-care therapy. Source: peripheral blood mononuclear cells (PBMCs), taken from a glioma patient treated with radiotherapy, temozolomide or both. These receptors all stem from a woman younger than 30 with glioma. Some clones in this sample may be carry-over from other donors' samples.

The rearrangement links TRBV6-5 to TRBJ1-1; D unresolved. Germline CDR1 reads MNHEY; CDR2 reads SVGAGI. The CDR3 is made up of 13 amino acids. Trimming stripped 2 bases from V and 4 bases from J, with 8 bases between. The CDR3 DNA reads as TGTGCCAGCAGTTACAGGGAGGGCACTGAAGCTTTCTTT. It translates to CASSYREGTEAFF.

The chain uses TRBV6-5 and TRBJ1-1; a possible D gene is TRBD1 (5 bases). The CDR3 length is 15 residues. Per germline, CDR1 MNHEY and CDR2 SVGAGI. V was cut by 6 bases and J by 1 base, with 15 bases left in between. The CDR3 DNA reads TGTGCCAGCAGGAGAGGAGGGGCACAGAACACTGAAGCTTTCTTT. It yields the protein CASRRGGAQNTEAFF.

This clone was picked up a small number of times. V and J are TRBV6-5 and TRBJ1-5, with D possibly matching TRBD1 (6 bases). Per germline, CDR1 MNHEY and CDR2 SVGAGI. The CDR3 spans 13 residues. Trimming stripped 5 bases from V and 7 bases from J, with 12 bases between. The CDR3 spells CASSRSGEQPQHF. The CDR3 DNA sequence: TGTGCCAGCAGTCGATCAGGGGAACAGCCCCAGCATTTT.

CDR3 coding DNA: TGTGCCTGGAGGAGACAGGGAGAAGAGACCCAGTACTTC. Its translation is CAWRRQGEETQYF. The genes are TRBV30 and TRBJ2-5; 7 bases are a match to TRBD1. V shed 3 bases and J 3 bases; nucleotides not matched to a gene: 4. Germline V gives CDR1 GTSNPN, CDR2 SVGIG (reference sequence). The length of the CDR3 is 13 residues.

The gene calls are TRBV12-5 and TRBJ2-1; D unresolved. The germline CDR1 and CDR2 sequences are LGHNT and FRNRAP. This CDR3 is built from 17 residues. The V end lost 6 bases, the J end lost 0 bases, and 18 bases lay between the germline ends. CDR3 loop: CASGLTLTASSYNEQFF. CDR3 sequence (DNA): TGTGCTAGTGGCCTCACACTGACTGCGAGCTCCTACAATGAGCAGTTCTTC.

V and J are TRBV29-1 and TRBJ2-7; D uncertain. V dropped 2 bases and J dropped 7 bases, with 12 bases sitting between them. The CDR3 length is 12 residues. Germline values: CDR1 SQVTM, CDR2 ANQGSEA. The CDR3 nucleotides read TGCAGCGTTGAAAAAGCCTCCCGGGAGCAGTACTTC. Encoded protein: CSVEKASREQYF.

The genes are TRBV6-1 and TRBJ1-2; tentatively, D is TRBD1 (5 bases). Germline CDR1 is MNHNS and CDR2 is SASEGT. This CDR3 comprises 14 residues. V was pared by 3 bases and J by 1 base, with 9 bases between. The DNA for the CDR3 is TGTGCCAGCAGTGAGGGGGTGTATAACTATGGCTACACCTTC. Translating it yields CASSEGVYNYGYTF.

The chain employs TRBV4-3 and TRBJ2-7, with no clear D. The CDR3 is 14 residues long. Germline CDR1 LGHNA, CDR2 YSLEER. Trimming cost V 1 base and J 1 base, with 8 bases left between them. The CDR3 spells CASSQVLASYEQYF. As DNA, the CDR3 is TGCGCCAGCAGCCAAGTTCTTGCATCCTACGAGCAGTACTTC.

V usage is TRBV7-3 and J usage is TRBJ2-2; D gene unclear. V shed 5 bases and J shed 5 bases, with 6 bases lying between them. Germline CDR1 reads SGHTA; CDR2 reads FQGTGA. The CDR3 is 12 amino acids. CDR3 DNA sequence: TGTGCCAGCAGCCCAGTAACCGGGGAGCTGTTTTTT. This translates into CASSPVTGELFF.

The chain has TRBV27 and TRBJ1-5, with a possible D match to TRBD1 (5 bases). The germline V gene has CDR1 MNHEY and CDR2 SMNVEV (reference sequence). The CDR3 runs 14 residues. Trimming shortened V by 5 bases and J by 2 bases, and 10 bases separated the two germline ends. The DNA for the CDR3 is TGTGCCAGCAGTAATCGGGGGGGCAATCAGCCCCAGCATTTT. The encoded protein is CASSNRGGNQPQHF.